A single sample gave rise to the 27 T cell receptor beta chains below, sequenced in a study of blood T cells in healthy people across ages. The use of a sample-barcoded 5' primer and a J-beta primer mix characterized a second PCR of roughly 6 to 11 cycles. In TCRdb, the 5' RACE reads were re-called with MiXCR into one record per CDR3 protein. Of hundreds of thousands of distinct CDR3 sequences listed, around 27% were seen once; the top ten hold about 3.9%. These data are also associated with another study on T cells of mothers and their children.

Sequenced sample: blood. The receptors derive from a boy aged 2-15 years in good health.

This clonotype has just a few counts. The gene calls are TRBV6-5 and TRBJ2-3; 10 bases align to TRBD1. V dropped 0 bases and J dropped 1; count of bases not matched to a gene: 13. The germline gives CDR1 MNHEY, CDR2 SVGAGI. The CDR3 is 20 amino acids. The CDR3 reads CASSYSKTGGNTPRTDTQYF. In DNA form, the CDR3 reads TGTGCCAGCAGTTACTCGAAGACAGGGGGCAACACCCCACGCACAGATACGCAGTATTTT.

The rearrangement links TRBV10-2 to TRBJ2-7; either TRBD1 or TRBD2 may fit D (5 bases each). Germline CDR1 reads WSHSY; CDR2 reads SAAADI. The length of the CDR3 is 14 residues. V was clipped by 5 bases and J by 7 bases, with 18 bases between them. The CDR3 sequence is CASSYIPGPREQYF. Here the CDR3 DNA reads TGCGCCAGCAGTTATATACCGGGACCCAGGGAGCAGTACTTC.

This clonotype was seen repeatedly, ten times or more. This chain connects TRBV6-6 to TRBJ2-6; tentative D call: TRBD1 (6 bases). Germline CDR1 MNHNY, CDR2 SVGAGI (reference sequence). The germline V and J ends were trimmed by 6 bases and 4 bases, with 13 bases remaining between them. The CDR3 has 15 amino acids. The CDR3, as DNA: TGTGCCAGCAGGACCGGGACACGGGGGGCCAACGTCCTGACTTTC. Translated: CASRTGTRGANVLTF.

The rearrangement joins TRBV7-2 to TRBJ1-6; D is unclear. Trimming pared 1 base from V and 14 bases from J, leaving 6 bases between. Germline CDR1 SGHTA, CDR2 FQGNSA. CDR3 length: 11 amino acids. DNA of the CDR3: TGTGCCAGCAGCTTAGATAATACCCTCCACTTT. This encodes CASSLDNTLHF.

V is TRBV7-9 and J is TRBJ2-1, with 7 bases that match TRBD2. Germline V lookup: CDR1 SEHNR, CDR2 FQNEAQ (reference sequence). This CDR3 has 16 amino acids. V dropped 5 bases and J dropped 2; count of bases not matched to a gene: 9. As DNA, the CDR3 is TGTGCCAGCAGCCCTCTTAGCGGGCTTGCCTACAATGAGCAGTTCTTC. This sequence encodes CASSPLSGLAYNEQFF.

DNA of the CDR3: TGTGCCAGCAGGCCGGGACTAGCAACGGGCGAGCAGTACTTC. Protein product: CASRPGLATGEQYF. V usage is TRBV7-2 and J usage is TRBJ2-7, with 9 bases aligning to TRBD2. The CDR3 loop spans 14 amino acids. With V trimmed by 6 bases and J by 6 bases, 9 bases remained unmatched. CDR1 and CDR2 from the germline V gene are SGHTA and FQGNSA. Together with reference TRBV7-2 and TRBJ2-7, the CDR3 gives the full variable domain: GAGVSQSPSNKVTEKGKDVELRCDPISGHTALYWYRQSLGQGLEFLIYFQGNSAPDKSGLPSDRFSAERTGGSVSTLTIQRTQQEDSAVYLCASRPGLATGEQYFGPGTRLTVT.

The rearrangement links TRBV12-3 or TRBV12-4 to TRBJ2-1; D unresolved. The CDR3 is 14 amino acids. Trimming shortened V by 7 bases and J by 7 bases, and 17 bases separated the two germline ends. CDR3: CASTKSGLVNEQFF. Written as DNA, the CDR3 is TGTGCCAGCACCAAAAGTGGTCTCGTGAATGAGCAGTTCTTC.

The chain combines TRBV28 with TRBJ2-1; 9 positions match TRBD2. V shed 7 bases and J 11 bases; nucleotides not matched to a gene: 12. CDR1 is MDHEN and CDR2 is SYDVKM in the germline V gene. The CDR3 spans 14 residues. The CDR3 region is CASNGGRALGKQFF. The CDR3 nucleotides are TGTGCCAGCAATGGCGGGAGGGCCTTGGGTAAGCAGTTCTTC.

The V and J genes are TRBV20-1 and TRBJ2-3; D is perhaps TRBD1 or TRBD2 (5 bases each). Trimming left V 0 bases short and J 0 bases short, with 10 bases between. This CDR3 is built from 15 residues. Germline V lookup: CDR1 DFQATT, CDR2 SNEGSKA (reference sequence). For the CDR3, the DNA is TGCAGTGCTAGAGATCGGGACCGGAGCACAGATACGCAGTATTTT. This sequence encodes CSARDRDRSTDTQYF.

This clonotype was counted a few times. A much larger clone lies one base from this, so it may be a read error. The chain combines TRBV12-5 with TRBJ1-3; D not resolved. Germline assignment: CDR1 LGHNT and CDR2 FRNRAP. V lost 5 bases and J lost 2, with 13 bases in between. CDR3 length: 15 residues. The DNA for the CDR3 is TGTGCTAGTGGTCCCTGGATAGCTGCTGGAAACACCATATATTTT. It translates to CASGPWIAAGNTIYF.

This clonotype was picked up a small number of times. The chain has TRBV12-3 or TRBV12-4 and TRBJ2-7; no clear D. This CDR3 has 15 residues. V was pared by 3 bases and J by 1 base, with 13 bases between. CDR3 sequence: CASSLKSDGSYEQYF. The DNA for the CDR3 is TGTGCCAGCAGTTTGAAATCGGATGGGTCCTACGAGCAGTACTTC.

The chain links TRBV19 to TRBJ2-3; D may be TRBD1 (6 bases). The V end lost 7 bases, the J end lost 0 bases, and 14 bases lay between the germline ends. CDR3 size: 15 residues. Per germline, CDR1 LNHDA and CDR2 SQIVND (reference sequence). DNA of the CDR3: TGTGCCAGTAAGATGGGGGCGGCAAGCACAGATACGCAGTATTTT. This codes for CASKMGAASTDTQYF.

At least ten counts were recorded for this clonotype. This chain connects TRBV20-1 to TRBJ2-5; D is ambiguous. Germline V gives CDR1 DFQATT, CDR2 SNEGSKA (reference sequence). Trimming left V 2 bases short and J 2 bases short, with 15 bases between. This CDR3 has 15 amino acids. DNA for the CDR3: TGCAGTGCTAGATTCACTATGGACCCACAAGAGACCCAGTACTTC. Translated, it gives CSARFTMDPQETQYF.

This clonotype occurred a few times. The chain employs TRBV10-3 and TRBJ2-5; no clear D. Germline CDR1 reads ENHRY; CDR2 reads SYGVKD. With 3 bases removed from V and 1 base from J, the gap between germline ends came to 9 bases. The CDR3 has 14 residues. The CDR3 sequence: CAISEGSGQETQYF. CDR3 in DNA: TGTGCCATCAGTGAAGGGTCTGGCCAAGAGACCCAGTACTTC.

This clonotype has only a few counts. J is TRBJ2-4 and V is TRBV20-1; tentatively, D is TRBD2 (5 bases). V dropped 6 bases and J dropped 1 base, with 16 bases sitting between them. CDR3 size: 15 residues. Germline V gene sequence: CDR1 DFQATT, CDR2 SNEGSKA (reference sequence). CDR3 region: CSAPGSVGAKNIQYF. The CDR3 nucleotides are TGCAGTGCCCCGGGATCCGTGGGGGCCAAAAACATTCAGTACTTC.

This clonotype was counted between two and nine times. The chain links TRBV7-2 to TRBJ1-3; D gene uncertain. Per the germline V gene, CDR1 is SGHTA and CDR2 is FQGNSA. CDR3 length: 15 amino acids. Trimming removed 3 bases at V and 4 bases at J, with 13 bases between. The CDR3 is CASSFLAKWGNTIYF. CDR3 DNA sequence: TGTGCCAGCAGCTTTCTCGCAAAGTGGGGAAACACCATATATTTT.

CDR3 nucleotides: TGTGCCAGCAGCGAACCGGGAGAAGAGACCCAGTACTTC. Protein product: CASSEPGEETQYF. This chain links TRBV7-9 with TRBJ2-5; a weak D match, TRBD2 (6 bases). The CDR3 contains 13 residues. Trimming cost V 5 bases and J 3 bases, with 10 bases left between them. CDR1 SEHNR and CDR2 FQNEAQ come from the germline V gene (reference sequence). Full variable domain (remainder filled in from reference TRBV7-9 and TRBJ2-5): DTGVSQNPRHKITKRGQNVTFRCDPISEHNRLYWYRQTLGQGPEFLTYFQNEAQLEKSRLLSDRFSAERPKGSFSTLEIQRTEQGDSAMYLCASSEPGEETQYFGPGTRLLVL.

V gene TRBV7-9 combines with J gene TRBJ2-5, with 12 bases fitting TRBD2. The closer fit of TRBJ2-7 to the DNA end suggests the J call may be wrong. The germline CDR1 and CDR2 sequences are SEHNR and FQNEAQ (reference sequence). CDR3 length: 17 amino acids. The CDR3 region has the DNA TGTGCCAGCAGCCTCGGGACTAGCGGGCCACGGGGGCACGAGCAGTACTTC. This sequence encodes CASSLGTSGPRGHEQYF.

The chain combines TRBV12-3 or TRBV12-4 with TRBJ1-5, with TRBD1 matching 10 bases. The V segment lost 3 bases and the J segment 6 bases; nucleotides outside the gene matches: 5. The CDR3 consists of 15 residues. The CDR3 protein is CASSFEDRGTQPQHF. DNA for the CDR3: TGTGCCAGCAGTTTTGAGGACAGGGGGACTCAGCCCCAGCATTTT.

This clonotype was picked up a small number of times. The J gene is TRBJ2-4, the V gene TRBV6-5; 7 bases fit TRBD1. Germline loops: CDR1 MNHEY, CDR2 SVGAGI. This CDR3 comprises 16 residues. V dropped 4 bases and J dropped 2; count of bases not matched to a gene: 8. The CDR3 is CASSFTNRGSKNIQYF. The DNA for the CDR3 is TGTGCCAGCAGTTTCACAAACAGGGGCTCCAAAAACATTCAGTACTTC.

This rearrangement joins TRBV2 to TRBJ2-5, with 7 positions matching TRBD1. The CDR3 contains 14 residues. The V gene end was trimmed by 7 bases and the J gene end by 2 bases; junction bases not matched to a gene: 7. Germline V CDR1 and CDR2: SNHLY, FYNNEI. The CDR3, as DNA: TGTGCCAGCAACCCCGAACAGGGGCAAGAGACCCAGTACTTC. This codes for CASNPEQGQETQYF.

In this sample, this clonotype turned up a few times. The rearrangement joins TRBV12-3 or TRBV12-4 to TRBJ2-6; D is perhaps TRBD1 (7 bases). Trimming removed 2 bases from V and 2 bases from J, with 16 bases in between. This CDR3 contains 18 residues. This CDR3 is CASSLSPRGAAGANVLTF. DNA of the CDR3: TGTGCCAGCAGTTTATCCCCCAGGGGGGCGGCTGGGGCCAACGTCCTGACTTTC.

This clonotype appeared a single time. At one boundary the junction diverges from the germline segment, which might be a read error. The chain links TRBV12-3 or TRBV12-4 to TRBJ2-1, with TRBD1 matching over 7 bases. The better agreement between TRBJ2-5 and the DNA end casts doubt on the J call. CDR3 length: 15 residues. The CDR3 DNA follows: TGTGCCAACAGTTTCGGAGACAGGGTAGAAGAGACCCAGTACTTC. Translated, it gives CANSFGDRVEETQYF.

The chain has TRBV5-1 and TRBJ2-1; weak D call: TRBD2 (8 bases). The V end was cut by 4 bases, the J end by 9 bases, with 20 bases between. The CDR3 has 15 residues. In germline, CDR1 is SGHRS, CDR2 YFSETQ. CDR3: CASSRGGTAFGEQFF. The DNA for the CDR3 is TGCGCCAGCAGCCGGGGGGGGACAGCCTTCGGTGAGCAGTTCTTC.

The chain links TRBV15 to TRBJ2-1; a weak D match, TRBD2 (6 bases). V was cut by 6 bases and J by 8 bases, with 20 bases left in between. CDR1 is LNHNV and CDR2 is YYDKDF in the germline V gene (reference sequence). The CDR3 is 15 residues long. This chain's CDR3 is CATRTIGGSLDEQFF. As DNA, the CDR3 is TGTGCCACCAGAACGATTGGGGGGTCCTTGGATGAGCAGTTCTTC.

This chain links TRBV2 with TRBJ2-7; the match to TRBD2 covers 11 bases. CDR3 length: 15 residues. Germline values: CDR1 SNHLY, CDR2 FYNNEI. The V segment lost 4 bases and the J segment 3 bases; nucleotides outside the gene matches: 5. The CDR3 coding sequence is TGTGCCAGCAGTGGACTAGCGGGATCACGCTACGAGCAGTACTTC. Translating gives CASSGLAGSRYEQYF.

The table lists this clonotype with many counts. V and J are TRBV6-5 and TRBJ1-1, with D unclear. CDR3 length: 15 residues. Trimming took 7 bases from V and 1 from J, leaving 16 bases between them. Germline V gene data show CDR1 as MNHEY and CDR2 as SVGAGI. This CDR3 is CASIPSPFGNTEAFF. The CDR3 bases are TGTGCCAGCATCCCCTCCCCGTTTGGGAACACTGAAGCTTTCTTT.